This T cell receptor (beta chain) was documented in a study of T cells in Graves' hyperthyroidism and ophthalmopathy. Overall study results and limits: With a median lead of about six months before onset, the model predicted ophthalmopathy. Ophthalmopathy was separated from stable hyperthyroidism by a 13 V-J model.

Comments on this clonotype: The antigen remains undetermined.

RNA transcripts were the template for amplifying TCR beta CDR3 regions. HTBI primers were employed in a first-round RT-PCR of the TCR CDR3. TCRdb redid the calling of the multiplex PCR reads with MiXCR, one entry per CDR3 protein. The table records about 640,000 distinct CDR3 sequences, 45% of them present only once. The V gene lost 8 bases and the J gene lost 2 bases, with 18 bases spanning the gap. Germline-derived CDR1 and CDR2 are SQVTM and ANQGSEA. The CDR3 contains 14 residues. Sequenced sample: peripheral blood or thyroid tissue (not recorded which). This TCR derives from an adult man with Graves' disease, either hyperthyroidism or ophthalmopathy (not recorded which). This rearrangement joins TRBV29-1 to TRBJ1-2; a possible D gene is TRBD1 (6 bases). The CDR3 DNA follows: TGCAGCTTAGAAAGGACAGTCGCGAACTATGGCTACACCTTC. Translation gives CSLERTVANYGYTF.